These T cell receptor beta chains were read from a single sample in a study of shared clonotypes between healthy human individuals. Using immunoSEQ multiplex PCR, the repertoire was profiled, and TCRdb retains in-frame clones only, with some absent. The sample yields 2 million to 3 million clones, 93% seen once. The sample was naive CD4+ T cells from PBMCs. These receptors were collected from a man in his late teens or twenties in good health. Some clones in this sample may be carry-over from other donors' samples. Both conserved end residues are part of each CDR3. D genes are given only for firm matches.

V gene	D gene	J gene	CDR3 protein
TRBV6-1	NA	TRBJ2-5	CASSDQETQYF
TRBV15	NA	TRBJ2-5	CATSRMRPGLGETQYF
TRBV10-3	NA	TRBJ2-2	CAISDTTGVNTGELFF
TRBV7-9	NA	TRBJ1-1	CASSPPGGDTEAFF
TRBV4-1	NA	TRBJ2-7	CASSQDSGRLYEQYF
TRBV10-3	TRBD2	TRBJ2-1	CAISTHLSGDYNEQFF
TRBV29-1	NA	TRBJ1-1	CSVDLGGTGAFF
TRBV5-1	NA	TRBJ2-5	CASSLGSGYETQYF
TRBV29-1	NA	TRBJ2-7	CSVRASYEQYF
TRBV4-1	NA	TRBJ2-1	CASSQDQPRGDLYNEQFF
TRBV4-2	NA	TRBJ2-2	CASSQERGGPTGELFF
TRBV19	TRBD1	TRBJ2-4	CASSTGQGRLAKNIQYF
TRBV15	NA	TRBJ1-4	CATSRVQEKLFF
TRBV20-1	NA	TRBJ1-1	CRGGSTEAFF
TRBV6-5	NA	TRBJ2-7	CASSPGPRGGSYF
TRBV28	TRBD2	TRBJ2-3	CATTKGGADTQYF
TRBV5-5	NA	TRBJ1-1	CASSFGPHTEAFF
TRBV28	NA	TRBJ2-7	CASSLPLSHEQYF
TRBV7-9	TRBD2	TRBJ2-7	CASSSLPSGSFYEQYF
TRBV29-1	NA	TRBJ1-1	CSVVLNTEAFF
TRBV5-1	NA	TRBJ1-1	CASSSTGQNTEAFF
TRBV5-1	TRBD1	TRBJ2-3	CASSFVTGGDTQYF
TRBV5-1	NA	TRBJ2-7	CASSPRLPRREQYF
TRBV5-4	TRBD1	TRBJ1-6	CASRPTGGTDSPLHF
TRBV5-1	TRBD2	TRBJ2-7	CASSLGVAGGPYEQYF
TRBV5-1	NA	TRBJ2-3	CASYQPGLGGDTQYF
TRBV21-1	NA	TRBJ1-4	CASSIRDRTNRDEKLFF
TRBV28	NA	TRBJ1-5	CASSPGKRYSNQPQHF
TRBV7-2	NA	TRBJ2-7	CASSLVWGGYEQYF
TRBV5-1	TRBD1	TRBJ2-7	CASSLETGSYNEQYF
TRBV5-1	TRBD2	TRBJ2-4	CASSALPSGENIQYF
TRBV28	TRBD1	TRBJ2-1	CASRPGQGLSYNEQFF
TRBV28	TRBD1	TRBJ2-2	CASSQDRGFTGELFF
TRBV10-3	NA	TRBJ2-1	CALRGDYNEQFF
TRBV6-5	NA	TRBJ2-7	CASSYAAYEQYF
TRBV5-1	TRBD2	TRBJ2-1	CASSPPGGRIEQFF
TRBV28	TRBD1	TRBJ2-1	CASSLGPGQGSYNEQFF
TRBV28	NA	TRBJ2-1	CASTQIGASTSNEQFF
TRBV18	NA	TRBJ1-1	CASSTNIVGIQGVNTEAFF
TRBV15	NA	TRBJ2-2	CATSIRVNTGELFF
TRBV5-1	TRBD1	TRBJ2-6	CASSTGQGAVLSGANVLTF